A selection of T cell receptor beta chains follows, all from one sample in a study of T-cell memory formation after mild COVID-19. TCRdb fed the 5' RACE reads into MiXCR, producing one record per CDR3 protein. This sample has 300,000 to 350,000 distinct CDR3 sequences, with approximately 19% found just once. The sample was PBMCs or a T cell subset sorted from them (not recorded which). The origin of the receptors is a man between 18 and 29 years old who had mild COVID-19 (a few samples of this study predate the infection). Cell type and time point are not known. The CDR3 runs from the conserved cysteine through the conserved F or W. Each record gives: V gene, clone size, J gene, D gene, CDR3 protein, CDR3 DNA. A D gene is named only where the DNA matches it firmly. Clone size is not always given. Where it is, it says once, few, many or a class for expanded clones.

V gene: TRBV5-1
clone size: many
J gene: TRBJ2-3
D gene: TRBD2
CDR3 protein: CASSFGLAGSGDTQYF
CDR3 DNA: TGCGCCAGCAGCTTTGGACTAGCGGGGTCCGGGGATACGCAGTATTTT

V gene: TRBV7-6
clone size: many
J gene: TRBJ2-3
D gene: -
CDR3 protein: CASSVTGTTDTQYF
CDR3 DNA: TGTGCCAGCAGCGTGACCGGGACCACAGATACGCAGTATTTT

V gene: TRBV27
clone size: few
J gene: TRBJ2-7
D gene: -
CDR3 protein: CASSNDMDDEQYF
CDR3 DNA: TGTGCCAGCAGCAACGACATGGACGACGAGCAGTACTTC

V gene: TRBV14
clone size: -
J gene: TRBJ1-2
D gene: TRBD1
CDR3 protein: CASSQRTGGDYGYTF
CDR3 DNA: TGTGCCAGCAGCCAACGGACAGGGGGCGACTATGGCTACACCTTC

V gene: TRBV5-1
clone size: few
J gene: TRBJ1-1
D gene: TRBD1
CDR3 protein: CASSYSGTAEAFF
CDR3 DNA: TGCGCCAGCAGCTACTCCGGGACAGCAGAAGCTTTCTTT

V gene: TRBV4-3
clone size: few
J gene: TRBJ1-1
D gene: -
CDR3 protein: CASSQDLAEEAFF
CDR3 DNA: TGCGCCAGCAGCCAAGATCTCGCCGAAGAAGCTTTCTTT

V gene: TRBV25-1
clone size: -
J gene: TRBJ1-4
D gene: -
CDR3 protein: CASSGGTRNEKLFF
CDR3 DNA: TGTGCCAGCAGTGGGGGGACACGTAATGAAAAACTGTTTTTT

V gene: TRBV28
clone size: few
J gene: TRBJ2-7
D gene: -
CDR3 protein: CASSSSLWEQYF
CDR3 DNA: TGTGCCAGCAGTTCCTCTCTTTGGGAGCAGTACTTC

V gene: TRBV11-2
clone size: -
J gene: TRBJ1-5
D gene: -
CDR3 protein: CASSPGTEYNQPQHF
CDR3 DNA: TGTGCCAGCAGCCCCGGTACCGAATACAATCAGCCCCAGCATTTT

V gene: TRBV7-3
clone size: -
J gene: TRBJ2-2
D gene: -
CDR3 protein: CASSRRRLAGNTGELFF
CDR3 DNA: TGTGCCAGCAGCCGGAGGAGGTTGGCAGGGAACACCGGGGAGCTGTTTTTT

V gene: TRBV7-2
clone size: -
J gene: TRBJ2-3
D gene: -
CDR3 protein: CASSPMGLGTDTQYF
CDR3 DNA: TGTGCCAGCAGCCCCATGGGCCTAGGCACAGATACGCAGTATTTT

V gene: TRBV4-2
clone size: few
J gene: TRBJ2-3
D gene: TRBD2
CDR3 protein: CASSLFASGGTDTQYF
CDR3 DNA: TGTGCCAGCAGCCTCTTTGCGAGCGGGGGGACAGATACGCAGTATTTT

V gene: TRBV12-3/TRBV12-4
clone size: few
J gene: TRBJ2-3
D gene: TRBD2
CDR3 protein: CASSTRLAGAPLDTQYF
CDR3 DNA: TGTGCCAGCAGTACGCGACTAGCGGGGGCTCCACTGGATACGCAGTATTTT

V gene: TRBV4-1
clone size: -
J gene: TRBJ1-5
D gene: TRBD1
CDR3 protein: CASSPPGQGIVPQHF
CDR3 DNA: TGCGCCAGCAGCCCCCCTGGACAGGGTATCGTGCCCCAGCATTTT

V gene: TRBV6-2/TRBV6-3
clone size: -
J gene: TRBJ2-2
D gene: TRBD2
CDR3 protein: CASSGTSGGIHTGELFF
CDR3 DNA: TGTGCCAGCAGCGGGACTAGCGGGGGGATCCACACCGGGGAGCTGTTTTTT

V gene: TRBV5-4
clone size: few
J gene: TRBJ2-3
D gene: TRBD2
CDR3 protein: CASKTFTAGGQDTQYF
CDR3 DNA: TGTGCCAGCAAGACCTTTACCGCGGGGGGGCAAGATACGCAGTATTTT

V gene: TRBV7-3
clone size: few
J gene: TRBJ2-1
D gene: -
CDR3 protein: CASSLMGGPYNEQFF
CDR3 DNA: TGTGCCAGCAGCTTAATGGGGGGGCCCTACAATGAGCAGTTCTTC

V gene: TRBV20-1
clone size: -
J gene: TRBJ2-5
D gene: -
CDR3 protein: CSALGRDPQETQYF
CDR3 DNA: TGCAGTGCTCTGGGCCGGGACCCACAAGAGACCCAGTACTTC

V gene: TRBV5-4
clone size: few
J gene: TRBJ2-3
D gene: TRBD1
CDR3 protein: CASSGGPGGDTQYF
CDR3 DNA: TGTGCCAGCAGCGGGGGACCAGGGGGTGATACGCAGTATTTT

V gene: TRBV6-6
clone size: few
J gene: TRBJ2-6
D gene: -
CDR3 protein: CASSYGWTSYSGANVLTF
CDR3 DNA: TGTGCCAGCAGTTACGGTTGGACAAGTTACTCTGGGGCCAACGTCCTGACTTTC

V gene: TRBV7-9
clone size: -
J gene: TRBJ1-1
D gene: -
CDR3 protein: CASSGFAISEAFF
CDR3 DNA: TGTGCCAGCAGTGGTTTCGCGATCAGTGAAGCTTTCTTT

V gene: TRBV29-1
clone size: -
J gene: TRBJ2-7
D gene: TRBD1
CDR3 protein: CSVQGDRSYEQYF
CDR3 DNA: TGCAGCGTTCAGGGGGACAGGTCCTACGAGCAGTACTTC

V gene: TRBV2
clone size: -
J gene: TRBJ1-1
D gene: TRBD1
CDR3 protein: CASSESGGASVNTEAFF
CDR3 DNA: TGTGCCAGCAGTGAATCAGGGGGCGCGTCCGTGAACACTGAAGCTTTCTTT

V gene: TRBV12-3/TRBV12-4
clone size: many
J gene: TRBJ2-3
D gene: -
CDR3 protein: CASTLASLTDTQYF
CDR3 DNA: TGTGCCAGCACCCTGGCCAGCCTCACAGATACGCAGTATTTT

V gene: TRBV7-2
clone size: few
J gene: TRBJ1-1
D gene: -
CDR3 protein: CASSPFQTGNTEAFF
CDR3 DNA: TGTGCCAGCAGCCCATTCCAGACAGGGAACACTGAAGCTTTCTTT

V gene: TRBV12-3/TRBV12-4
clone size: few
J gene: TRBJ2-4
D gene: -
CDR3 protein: CASWRVAKNIQYF
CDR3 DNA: TGTGCCAGTTGGCGGGTAGCCAAAAACATTCAGTACTTC

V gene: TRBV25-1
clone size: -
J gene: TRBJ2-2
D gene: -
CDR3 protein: CASSERWQGTGELFF
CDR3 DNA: TGTGCCAGCAGTGAAAGGTGGCAGGGCACCGGGGAGCTGTTTTTT

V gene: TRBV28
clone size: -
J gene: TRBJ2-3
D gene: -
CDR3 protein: CASTDMDFAETDTQYF
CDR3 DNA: TGTGCCAGCACCGATATGGACTTCGCCGAGACAGATACGCAGTATTTT

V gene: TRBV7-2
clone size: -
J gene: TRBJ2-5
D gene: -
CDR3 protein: CASSSGQKETQYF
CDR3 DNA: TGTGCCAGCAGCTCAGGACAGAAAGAGACCCAGTACTTC

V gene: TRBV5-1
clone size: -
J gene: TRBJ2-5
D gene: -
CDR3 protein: CASAARQAYQETQYF
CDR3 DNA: TGCGCCAGCGCGGCCCGACAGGCCTACCAAGAGACCCAGTACTTC

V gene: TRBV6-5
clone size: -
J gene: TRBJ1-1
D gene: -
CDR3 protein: CASKGWDTEAFF
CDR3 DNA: TGTGCCAGTAAGGGGTGGGACACTGAAGCTTTCTTT

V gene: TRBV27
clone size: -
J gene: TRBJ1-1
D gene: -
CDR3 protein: CASKHTEAFF
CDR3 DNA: TGTGCCAGCAAACACACTGAAGCTTTCTTT

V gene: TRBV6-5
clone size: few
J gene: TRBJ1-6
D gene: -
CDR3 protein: CASSYEGMPPLHF
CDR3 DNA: TGTGCCAGCAGTTATGAGGGAATGCCACCCCTCCACTTT

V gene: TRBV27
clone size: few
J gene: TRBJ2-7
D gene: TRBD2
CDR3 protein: CASSSRLAGQSSYEQYF
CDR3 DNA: TGTGCCAGCAGTTCGCGGCTAGCGGGACAGAGCTCCTACGAGCAGTACTTC

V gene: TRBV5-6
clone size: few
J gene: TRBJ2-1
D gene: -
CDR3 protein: CASKVRDNEQFF
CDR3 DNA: TGTGCCAGCAAGGTCCGAGACAATGAGCAGTTCTTC

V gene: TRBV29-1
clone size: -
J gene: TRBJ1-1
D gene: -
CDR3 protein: CSAYRGGEAFF
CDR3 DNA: TGCAGCGCTTATAGGGGGGGTGAAGCTTTCTTT

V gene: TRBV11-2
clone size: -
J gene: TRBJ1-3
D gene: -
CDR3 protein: CASSLDLGGSGNTIYF
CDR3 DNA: TGTGCCAGCAGCTTAGATCTGGGGGGCTCTGGAAACACCATATATTTT

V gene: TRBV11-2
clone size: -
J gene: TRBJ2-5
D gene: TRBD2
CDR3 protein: CASSKTSGALWAQYF
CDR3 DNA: TGTGCCAGCAGCAAGACTAGCGGGGCTCTCTGGGCCCAGTACTTC

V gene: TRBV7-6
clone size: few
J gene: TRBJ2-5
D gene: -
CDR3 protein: CASSLQTPRWHF
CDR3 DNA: TGTGCCAGCAGCTTGCAGACTCCTCGATGGCACTTC

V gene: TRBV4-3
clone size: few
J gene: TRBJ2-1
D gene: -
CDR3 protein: CASSHPNIHNEQFF
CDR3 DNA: TGCGCCAGCAGCCACCCGAACATCCACAATGAGCAGTTCTTC

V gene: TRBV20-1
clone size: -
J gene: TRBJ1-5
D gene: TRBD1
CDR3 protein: CSATGGNNQPQHF
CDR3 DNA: TGCAGTGCTACAGGGGGTAACAATCAGCCCCAGCATTTT

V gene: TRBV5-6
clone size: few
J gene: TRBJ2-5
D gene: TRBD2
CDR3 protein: CASSKRLAGGKTQYF
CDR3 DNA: TGTGCCAGCAGCAAACGACTAGCGGGGGGTAAGACCCAGTACTTC

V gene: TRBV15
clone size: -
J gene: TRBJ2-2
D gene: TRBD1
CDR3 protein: CATSRLPGQGEAGELFF
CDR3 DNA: TGTGCCACCAGCAGACTGCCGGGACAGGGGGAGGCCGGGGAGCTGTTTTTT

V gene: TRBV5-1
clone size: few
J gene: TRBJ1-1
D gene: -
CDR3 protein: CASSPGTLGTEAFF
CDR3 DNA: TGCGCCAGCAGCCCCGGGACCTTGGGTACTGAAGCTTTCTTT

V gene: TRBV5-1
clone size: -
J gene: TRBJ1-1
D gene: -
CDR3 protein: CASSPDGQNTEAFF
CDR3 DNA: TGCGCCAGCAGCCCCGACGGCCAGAACACTGAAGCTTTCTTT

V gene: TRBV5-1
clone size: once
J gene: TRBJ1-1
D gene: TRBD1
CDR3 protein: CASSWKAETGVVDTEAFF
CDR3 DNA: TGCGCCAGCAGCTGGAAAGCTGAAACAGGGGTGGTAGACACTGAAGCTTTCTTT

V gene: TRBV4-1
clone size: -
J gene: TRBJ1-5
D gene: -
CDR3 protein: CASSKLGDQPQHF
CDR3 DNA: TGCGCCAGCAGTAAGTTGGGGGATCAGCCCCAGCATTTT

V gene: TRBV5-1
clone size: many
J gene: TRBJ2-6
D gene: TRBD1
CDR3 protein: CASRQGATSGANVLTF
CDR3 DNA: TGCGCCAGCAGACAGGGGGCGACCTCTGGGGCCAACGTCCTGACTTTC

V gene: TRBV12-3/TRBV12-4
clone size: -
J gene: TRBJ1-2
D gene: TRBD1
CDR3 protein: CASGRQGIYGYTF
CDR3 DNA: TGTGCCAGCGGGAGACAGGGAATCTATGGCTACACCTTC

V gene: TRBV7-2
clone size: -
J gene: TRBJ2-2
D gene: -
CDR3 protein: CASSQGSGVRLFF
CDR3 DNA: TGTGCCAGCAGCCAGGGCTCAGGAGTAAGGCTGTTTTTT

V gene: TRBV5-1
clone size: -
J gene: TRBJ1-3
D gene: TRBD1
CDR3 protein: CASRPDRGGPGNTIYF
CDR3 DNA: TGCGCCAGCAGACCCGACAGGGGGGGCCCTGGAAACACCATATATTTT

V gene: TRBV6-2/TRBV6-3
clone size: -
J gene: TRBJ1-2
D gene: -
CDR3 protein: CASSRTDNGYTF
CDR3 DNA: TGTGCCAGCAGTCGGACAGACAATGGCTACACCTTC

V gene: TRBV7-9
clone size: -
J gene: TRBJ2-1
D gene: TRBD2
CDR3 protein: CASSSMGGGPVSYNEQFF
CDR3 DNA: TGTGCCAGCAGCTCCATGGGGGGAGGGCCGGTTTCCTACAATGAGCAGTTCTTC

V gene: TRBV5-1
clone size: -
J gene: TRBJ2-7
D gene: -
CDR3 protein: CASSLEPSYGEQYF
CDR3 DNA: TGCGCCAGCAGCTTGGAGCCCAGCTACGGCGAGCAGTACTTC

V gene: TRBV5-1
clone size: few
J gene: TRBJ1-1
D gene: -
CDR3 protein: CASSHPTGGEAFF
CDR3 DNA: TGCGCCAGCAGCCACCCGACAGGTGGTGAAGCTTTCTTT